Given below is one T cell receptor beta chain in context. The sample is drawn from a study of T cells after yellow fever vaccination. TCRdb re-called the 5' RACE reads with MiXCR, one entry per CDR3 protein. The sample has around 330,000 distinct CDR3 sequences, more than 3% seen once; the top ten hold 23%. V was cut by 4 bases and J by 4 bases, with 13 bases left in between. The germline gives CDR1 PRHDT, CDR2 FYEKMQ (reference sequence). The CDR3 spans 14 residues. The sequenced sample was PBMCs, obtained on the day of the yellow fever booster vaccination. The TCR originated in a man between 18 and 35 years old who received the YFV17D yellow fever vaccine. The chain uses TRBV13 and TRBJ1-1, with D hard to call. CDR3 residues: CASSSPRGITEAFF. CDR3 DNA sequence: TGTGCCAGCAGCTCCCCCAGAGGGATCACTGAAGCTTTCTTT.